Listed below are T cell receptor beta chains from one sample, sequenced in a study of T cells in Graves' hyperthyroidism and ophthalmopathy. TCRdb independently ran MiXCR on the multiplex PCR reads; one entry per CDR3 protein. The repertoire includes about 560,000 distinct CDR3 sequences, about 15% of them detected once, and roughly 14% sits in the top ten. Source material: blood. Receptors originate from a woman aged 40 to 50 with Graves' hyperthyroidism. CDR3s include the opening cysteine and the closing phenylalanine or tryptophan. The D gene is left open where the match is weak. Rows give clone size only sometimes, using once, few, many, or a class for an expanded clone.

j_gene | abundance | v_gene | d_gene | CDR3nt | CDR3aa
TRBJ2-7 | - | TRBV27 | - | TGTGCCAGCAGTTTCGGGGCAGGGGGGTACGAGCAGTACTTC | CASSFGAGGYEQYF
TRBJ2-7 | many | TRBV9 | TRBD2 | TGTGCCAGCAGCGTCGGCGGGAGGGGCCACGAGCAGTACTTC | CASSVGGRGHEQYF
TRBJ2-7 | many | TRBV7-2 | TRBD2 | TGTGCCAGCAGCTTCGTAGCGGGAGAATACGAGCAGTACTTC | CASSFVAGEYEQYF
TRBJ1-2 | many | TRBV28 | - | TGTGCCAGCAGCCGTGACAGGCTCTATGGCTACACCTTC | CASSRDRLYGYTF
TRBJ1-2 | many | TRBV6-1 | - | TGTGCCAGCAGTGAACGAGGGTGGGACTATGGCTACACCTTC | CASSERGWDYGYTF
TRBJ2-1 | many | TRBV9 | TRBD2 | TGTGCCAGCAGCGCCTCGACTAGCGGCAATGAGCAGTTCTTC | CASSASTSGNEQFF
TRBJ2-1 | many | TRBV7-2 | TRBD2 | TGTGCCAGCGGGGGAACTAGCGGTTACAATGAGCAGTTCTTC | CASGGTSGYNEQFF
TRBJ1-4 | few | TRBV7-9 | - | TGTGCCAGCAGCTTAAAGGGGACGGATGAAAAACTGTTTTTT | CASSLKGTDEKLFF
TRBJ2-1 | many | TRBV28 | - | TGTGCCAGCAGTTCGCCCGGGACACCTTCCTACAATGAGCAGTTCTTC | CASSSPGTPSYNEQFF
TRBJ2-1 | many | TRBV27 | TRBD2 | TGTGCCAGCAGTCCCTCCCGACTAGCAGTAGGAAATGAGCAGTTCTTC | CASSPSRLAVGNEQFF
TRBJ2-1 | - | TRBV6-2/TRBV6-3 | TRBD2 | TGTGCCAGCAGTTACGAACTAGCGGACTACAATGAGCAGTTCTTC | CASSYELADYNEQFF
TRBJ1-1 | - | TRBV19 | - | TGTGCCAGTAGTATCGCAGTGAACACTGAAGCTTTCTTT | CASSIAVNTEAFF
TRBJ1-4 | few | TRBV4-1 | - | TGCGCCAGCAGCCAAGTAGCAACTAATGAAAAACTGTTTTTT | CASSQVATNEKLFF
TRBJ1-1 | many | TRBV11-2 | - | TGTGCCAGCAGCTCCCCCCCTTTGGACCCGAACACTGAAGCTTTCTTT | CASSSPPLDPNTEAFF
TRBJ2-1 | many | TRBV5-1 | - | TGCGCCAGCAGCCGCCTTGGGCGTGCGGATGAGCAGTTCTTC | CASSRLGRADEQFF
TRBJ2-3 | - | TRBV5-1 | - | TGCGCCAGCAGCTTTTCCCCGGCTAGCACAGATACGCAGTATTTT | CASSFSPASTDTQYF
TRBJ2-3 | many | TRBV20-1 | - | TGCAGTGCCCCACCACAGGATCACACAGATACGCAGTATTTT | CSAPPQDHTDTQYF
TRBJ2-1 | many | TRBV20-1 | TRBD1 | TGCAGTGTTGGCCAGCGGGACAGGGGTTTAGACAATGAGCAGTTCTTC | CSVGQRDRGLDNEQFF
TRBJ1-1 | many | TRBV6-1 | - | TGTGCCAGCAGTTACCCAACAGGTAGGGTCCCCGAAGCTTTCTTT | CASSYPTGRVPEAFF
TRBJ1-2 | - | TRBV6-1 | - | TGTGCCAGCACCCAGAGGAGCGGGATTGCCTATGGCTACACCTTC | CASTQRSGIAYGYTF
TRBJ2-3 | - | TRBV10-3 | TRBD1 | TGTGCCATCAGTGAGGGTCCCCTCCGACAGGGAACAGATACGCAGTATTTT | CAISEGPLRQGTDTQYF
TRBJ1-2 | many | TRBV28 | - | TGTGCCAGCAGAATGTGGGGGGATAACTATGGCTACACCTTC | CASRMWGDNYGYTF
TRBJ1-5 | - | TRBV20-1 | - | TGCAGTGCCCTTGGGCAGGGAGGGGATCAGCCCCAGCATTTT | CSALGQGGDQPQHF
TRBJ2-3 | many | TRBV18 | - | TGTGCCAGCTCACCACCGATGGCCACAGATACGCAGTATTTT | CASSPPMATDTQYF
TRBJ2-7 | few | TRBV6-1 | TRBD2 | TGTGCCAGCAGGGATGTTGGCGGGAGTTCCTACGAGCAGTACTTC | CASRDVGGSSYEQYF
TRBJ2-7 | many | TRBV5-1 | TRBD1 | TGCGCCAGCAGCTTTCTACCCCCCAGGACAGGGGGATGGTACGAGCAGTACTTC | CASSFLPPRTGGWYEQYF
TRBJ1-2 | - | TRBV28 | TRBD1 | TGTGCCAGCAGTATCCAAGGGGGCGCGGGTGGCTACACCTTC | CASSIQGGAGGYTF
TRBJ2-7 | many | TRBV28 | TRBD1 | TGTGCCAGCAGTTGGGGGGACAGGGAGGGCGAGCAGTACTTC | CASSWGDREGEQYF
TRBJ2-5 | few | TRBV7-2 | - | TGTGCCAGCAGCTTAGCGTCGCTTAGAGGGGAGACCCAGTACTTC | CASSLASLRGETQYF
TRBJ1-2 | - | TRBV10-3 | TRBD1 | TGTGCCATCAGGCCCTTGACAGGGGATTATGGCTACACCTTC | CAIRPLTGDYGYTF
TRBJ1-6 | many | TRBV27 | - | TGTGCCAGCAGTTTAAGTGAGGGAAGGGGTTCACCCCTCCACTTT | CASSLSEGRGSPLHF
TRBJ2-3 | - | TRBV9 | TRBD2 | TGTGCCAGCAGCAATAGCGGGGCAAGCACAGATACGCAGTATTTT | CASSNSGASTDTQYF